This TCR beta chain was sequenced in a study of regulatory T cells in long-lasting Graves disease. About the research overall: Treatment with antithyroid drugs for over 5 years, together with positive TSH receptor antibodies, meant persistent Graves' disease. General study points: Among samples with persistent disease, TRBV28, TRBJ1-2 and TRBJ2-5 were favored.

This CDR3 comprises 15 residues. Germline V CDR1 and CDR2: PRHDT, FYEKMQ (reference sequence). V shed 4 bases and J 6 bases; nucleotides not matched to a gene: 6. Building of the TCR beta libraries involved iRepertoire HTBI primers and Arm-PCR of CDR3 regions. TCRdb used MiXCR to reprocess the multiplex PCR reads, holding one entry per CDR3 protein. Counted here are about 660,000 distinct CDR3 sequences, 25% to 35% occurring once; the ten biggest clones make up about 40%. The time point is: persistent/refractory GD, antithyroid drugs over 5 years with positive TRAb. The TCR library was prepared using RNA isolated from PBMCs. Collection of peripheral blood (about 10 milliliters) was done using EDTA tubes. As for this clonotype: Its target is unknown.

V is TRBV13 and J is TRBJ1-1; the match to TRBD1 covers 12 bases. The clonotype comes from a female donor with Graves disease. This material consisted of peripheral blood mononuclear cells (PBMCs), taken when the disease was refractory, from a patient treated with antithyroid drugs. Here the CDR3 reads CASSSGDRGPSEAFF. CDR3 bases: TGTGCCAGCAGCTCGGGGGACAGGGGGCCCTCTGAAGCTTTCTTT.